These T cell receptor beta chains were read from a single sample in a study of T-cell reconstitution after alpha-beta-depleted transplantation in children. TCRdb reprocessed the PCR reads via MiXCR and lists one record per CDR3 protein. The data show fewer than 700,000 distinct CDR3 sequences, with over 10% seen just once and around 2.2% held by the top ten. The starting material was PBMCs, mostly from graft donor cells, obtained 360 days after TCRalphabeta/CD19-depleted stem cell transplant. Every receptor here comes from a male patient younger than 18 who had a stem cell transplant for acute myeloid leukemia, so the T cells may come from the graft donor. Each CDR3 is given with its conserved first and last residue. D genes are given only for firm matches. Clone sizes are given selectively: once, few, many, or a class where the clone is expanded.

TRBD2,TRBV12-3/TRBV12-4,TRBJ2-5,few,CASSLGGLANQETQYF,TGTGCCAGCAGTTTGGGGGGACTAGCAAACCAAGAGACCCAGTACTTC
.,TRBV6-2/TRBV6-3,TRBJ2-5,.,CASSVLQRRETQYF,TGTGCCAGCAGCGTATTGCAGCGGAGGGAGACCCAGTACTTC
.,TRBV6-2/TRBV6-3,TRBJ2-6,few,CASLTYREAGANVLTF,TGTGCCAGCCTTACTTACAGGGAGGCTGGGGCCAACGTCCTGACTTTC
.,TRBV3-1,TRBJ1-1,few,CASSHQGLEAFF,TGTGCCAGCAGCCATCAGGGATTAGAAGCTTTCTTT
TRBD2,TRBV7-9,TRBJ2-7,few,CASSLTGRGPYEQYF,TGTGCCAGCAGCTTAACGGGGAGGGGCCCCTACGAGCAGTACTTC
.,TRBV4-2,TRBJ1-1,many,CASSINPRRGTEAFF,TGTGCCAGCAGCATTAACCCACGGAGGGGCACTGAAGCTTTCTTT
.,TRBV3-1,TRBJ2-1,.,CASSHARPVVSYYNEQFF,TGTGCCAGCAGCCATGCCCGACCAGTCGTGTCCTACTACAATGAGCAGTTCTTC
TRBD2,TRBV28,TRBJ2-7,.,CASSKRVGLAASYEQYF,TGTGCCAGCAGTAAAAGGGTCGGACTAGCGGCCAGCTACGAGCAGTACTTC
.,TRBV6-1,TRBJ1-2,.,CASIQGSGNYGYTF,TGTGCCAGCATCCAGGGCTCGGGAAACTATGGCTACACCTTC
.,TRBV12-3/TRBV12-4,TRBJ2-5,.,CASSFLAASKETQYF,TGTGCCAGCAGTTTCTTAGCAGCCTCAAAGGAGACCCAGTACTTC
TRBD1,TRBV3-1,TRBJ2-7,many,CASSQWGLDRFYEQYF,TGTGCCAGCAGCCAATGGGGCTTGGACAGGTTCTACGAGCAGTACTTC
.,TRBV24-1,TRBJ2-1,.,CATSDPKSARSNEQFF,TGTGCCACCAGTGACCCGAAGAGCGCCCGGTCCAATGAGCAGTTCTTC
.,TRBV29-1,TRBJ2-1,.,CSVGGGAHNEQFF,TGCAGCGTTGGGGGGGGGGCCCACAATGAGCAGTTCTTC
.,TRBV20-1,TRBJ2-1,.,CSARRLRSSSYNEQFF,TGCAGTGCTAGGCGACTACGATCGAGCTCCTACAATGAGCAGTTCTTC
.,TRBV28,TRBJ2-6,few,CASFAQESGANVLTF,TGTGCCAGCTTCGCGCAGGAGTCTGGGGCCAACGTCCTGACTTTC
.,TRBV3-1,TRBJ2-2,few,CASSPQILGLLSTGELFF,TGTGCCAGCAGCCCCCAAATTCTTGGCCTTTTAAGCACCGGGGAGCTGTTTTTT
.,TRBV18,TRBJ2-7,.,CASSPPVLRVYEQYF,TGTGCCAGCTCACCACCGGTTCTAAGGGTCTACGAGCAGTACTTC
.,TRBV7-9,TRBJ2-1,.,CAQGGAPYSF,TGTGCCCAAGGGGGAGCACCCTATTCCTTC
TRBD2,TRBV20-1,TRBJ2-1,.,CSAWVLAGSNEQFF,TGCAGTGCTTGGGTACTAGCGGGATCTAATGAGCAGTTCTTC
TRBD2,TRBV5-4,TRBJ2-1,few,CASSLEGGLADNEQFF,TGTGCCAGCAGCTTGGAAGGAGGACTAGCGGACAATGAGCAGTTCTTC
.,TRBV28,TRBJ2-5,few,CASSFGPLEPQETQYF,TGTGCCAGCAGTTTCGGGCCCCTTGAGCCCCAAGAGACCCAGTACTTC
TRBD1,TRBV29-1,TRBJ2-1,many,CSVYNPGQGGRYNEQFF,TGCAGCGTTTATAATCCGGGACAGGGGGGTCGATACAATGAGCAGTTCTTC
TRBD2,TRBV5-1,TRBJ2-5,.,CASSGRLALKETQYF,TGCGCCAGCAGCGGACGACTAGCGTTAAAAGAGACCCAGTACTTC
.,TRBV4-3,TRBJ2-7,.,CASSQERAPGNSYEQYF,TGCGCCAGCAGCCAAGAGAGGGCCCCCGGGAACTCCTACGAGCAGTACTTC
.,TRBV29-1,TRBJ1-1,many,CSAYWGNTEAFF,TGCAGCGCGTATTGGGGGAACACTGAAGCTTTCTTT
.,TRBV4-3,TRBJ1-1,many,CASSQLGPNTEAFF,TGCGCCAGCAGCCAATTGGGACCGAACACTGAAGCTTTCTTT
.,TRBV6-4,TRBJ1-1,.,CASSDSIRRTGGEAFF,TGTGCCAGCAGTGACTCGATTCGCCGGACGGGTGGTGAAGCTTTCTTT
.,TRBV11-2,TRBJ2-2,.,CASSPMTGRDGELFF,TGTGCCAGCAGCCCCATGACAGGGAGGGACGGGGAGCTGTTTTTT
.,TRBV7-9,TRBJ2-7,few,CASSSPTHPSYEQYF,TGTGCCAGCAGCTCCCCCACCCATCCTTCCTACGAGCAGTACTTC
TRBD1,TRBV27,TRBJ2-7,many,CASSLPGTVPYEQYF,TGTGCCAGCAGTTTACCAGGGACAGTACCCTACGAGCAGTACTTC
.,TRBV20-1,TRBJ2-5,.,CSEDSAASETQYF,TGCAGTGAAGATAGTGCGGCTAGTGAGACCCAGTACTTC
TRBD1,TRBV29-1,TRBJ2-7,.,CSVETVSPGQGAGEQYF,TGCAGCGTTGAAACAGTGTCACCGGGACAGGGGGCGGGGGAGCAGTACTTC
.,TRBV7-9,TRBJ1-1,.,CASSSAGRPRNTEAFF,TGTGCCAGCAGCTCCGCTGGGAGGCCCCGGAACACTGAAGCTTTCTTT
.,TRBV7-2,TRBJ2-3,.,CASSPSFVAADTQYF,TGTGCCAGCAGCCCCTCCTTTGTAGCAGCAGATACGCAGTATTTT
.,TRBV19,TRBJ2-1,.,CASNIVGHSYNEQFF,TGTGCCAGTAATATTGTTGGACACTCCTACAATGAGCAGTTCTTC
.,TRBV28,TRBJ1-4,few,CASSSTDATNEKLFF,TGTGCCAGCAGTTCTACAGATGCAACTAATGAAAAACTGTTTTTT
TRBD2,TRBV5-1,TRBJ2-3,.,CASSFPGLAGTPRGDTQYF,TGCGCCAGCAGCTTTCCGGGACTAGCGGGAACCCCTCGAGGAGATACGCAGTATTTT
.,TRBV29-1,TRBJ2-5,few,CSLRGLNGETQYF,TGCAGCCTGCGAGGCCTAAATGGGGAGACCCAGTACTTC
.,TRBV15,TRBJ2-6,.,CATSRGKSGGANVLTF,TGTGCCACCAGCAGAGGAAAAAGTGGGGGGGCCAACGTCCTGACTTTC
TRBD2,TRBV20-1,TRBJ2-5,many,CSAGASGRTQETQYF,TGCAGTGCCGGGGCTAGCGGGAGGACCCAAGAGACCCAGTACTTC
.,TRBV3-1,TRBJ2-7,few,CASSQGLVGGVSYEQYF,TGTGCCAGCAGCCAAGGATTGGTCGGAGGGGTGTCCTACGAGCAGTACTTC
TRBD1,TRBV11-2,TRBJ2-5,.,CASSSRLEGQGMETQYF,TGTGCCAGCAGCTCCCGACTAGAAGGACAGGGGATGGAGACCCAGTACTTC
TRBD1,TRBV12-3/TRBV12-4,TRBJ2-1,.,CASSLRDRSYEQFF,TGTGCCAGCAGTCTCCGGGACAGGTCCTATGAGCAGTTCTTC
TRBD1,TRBV29-1,TRBJ2-3,.,CSVAGTAYTDTQYF,TGCAGCGTCGCCGGGACAGCTTACACAGATACGCAGTATTTT
TRBD2,TRBV4-3,TRBJ2-7,few,CASSQELGLATSYEQYF,TGCGCCAGCAGCCAAGAGTTGGGACTAGCGACCTCCTACGAGCAGTACTTC
.,TRBV5-5,TRBJ1-2,.,CASSTGEGVYGYTF,TGTGCCAGCAGCACGGGGGAGGGGGTCTATGGCTACACCTTC
.,TRBV20-1,TRBJ2-6,many,CSARELVSPGANVLTF,TGCAGTGCTAGAGAGTTAGTTTCTCCTGGGGCCAACGTCCTGACTTTC
TRBD1,TRBV12-3/TRBV12-4,TRBJ1-3,many,CASKATGGGGNTIYF,TGTGCCAGCAAAGCGACAGGGGGAGGTGGAAACACCATATATTTT
TRBD1,TRBV28,TRBJ2-5,.,CASSLLSGALGQGETQYF,TGTGCCAGCAGTTTACTCTCCGGGGCCCTAGGACAGGGGGAGACCCAGTACTTC
.,TRBV7-9,TRBJ2-7,many,CASSFSTGREQYF,TGTGCCAGCAGCTTTTCGACAGGCCGGGAGCAGTACTTC
.,TRBV6-5,TRBJ1-6,few,CASSSLTGTNSPLHF,TGTGCCAGCAGTTCACTTACAGGGACTAATTCACCCCTCCACTTT
.,TRBV28,TRBJ2-2,.,CASSSDTANTGELFF,TGTGCCAGCAGTTCCGACACGGCGAACACCGGGGAGCTGTTTTTT
.,TRBV7-3,TRBJ2-1,few,CASSLWDTHSYNEQFF,TGTGCCAGCAGCTTATGGGACACCCACTCCTACAATGAGCAGTTCTTC
TRBD1,TRBV29-1,TRBJ2-1,few,CSVDRTGIYNEQFF,TGCAGCGTTGATCGGACAGGGATCTACAATGAGCAGTTCTTC
.,TRBV19,TRBJ2-2,few,CASRWRGTGELFF,TGTGCCAGTAGGTGGAGGGGCACCGGGGAGCTGTTTTTT
.,TRBV27,TRBJ2-7,many,CASSSFAGTGDYEQYF,TGTGCCAGCAGTTCCTTCGCCGGGACTGGGGACTACGAGCAGTACTTC
TRBD2,TRBV9,TRBJ2-2,.,CASSVGAGANTGELFF,TGTGCCAGCAGCGTAGGTGCGGGAGCGAACACCGGGGAGCTGTTTTTT
TRBD2,TRBV9,TRBJ2-1,.,CASSVNGMVRDYYNEQFF,TGTGCCAGCAGCGTAAATGGGATGGTCCGGGACTACTACAATGAGCAGTTCTTC